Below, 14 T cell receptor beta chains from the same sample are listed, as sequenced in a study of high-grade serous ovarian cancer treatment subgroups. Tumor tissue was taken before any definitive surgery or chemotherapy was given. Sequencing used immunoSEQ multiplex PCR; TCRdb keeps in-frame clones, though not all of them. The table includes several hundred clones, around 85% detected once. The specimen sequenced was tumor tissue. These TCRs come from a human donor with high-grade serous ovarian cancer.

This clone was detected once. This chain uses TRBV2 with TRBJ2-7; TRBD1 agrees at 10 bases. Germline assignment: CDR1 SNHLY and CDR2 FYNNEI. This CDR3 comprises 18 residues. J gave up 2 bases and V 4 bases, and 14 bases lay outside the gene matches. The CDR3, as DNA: TGTGCCAGCAGTGGTGGCGGGGGACAGGGGAGCTCAACCTACGAGCAGTACTTC. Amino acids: CASSGGGGQGSSTYEQYF.

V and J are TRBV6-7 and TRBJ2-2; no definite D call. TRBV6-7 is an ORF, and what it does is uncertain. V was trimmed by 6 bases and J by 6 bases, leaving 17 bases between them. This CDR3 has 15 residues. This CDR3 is CASRKARVLPGELFF. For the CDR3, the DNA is TGTGCCAGCAGGAAAGCCCGGGTTCTCCCCGGGGAGCTGTTTTTT.

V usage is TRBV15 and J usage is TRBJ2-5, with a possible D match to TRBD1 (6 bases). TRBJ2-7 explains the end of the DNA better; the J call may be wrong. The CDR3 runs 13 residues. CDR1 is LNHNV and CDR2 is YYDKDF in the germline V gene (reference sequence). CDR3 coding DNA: TGTGCCACGATAACAGGGAGTAACGACGAGCAGTACTTC. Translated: CATITGSNDEQYF.

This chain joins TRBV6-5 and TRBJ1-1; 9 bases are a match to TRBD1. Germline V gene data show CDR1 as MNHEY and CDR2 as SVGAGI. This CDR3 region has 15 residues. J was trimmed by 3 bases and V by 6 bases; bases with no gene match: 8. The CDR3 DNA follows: TGTGCCAGCAGAGGTTGGACAGGGGAGGACACTGAAGCTTTCTTT. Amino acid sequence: CASRGWTGEDTEAFF.

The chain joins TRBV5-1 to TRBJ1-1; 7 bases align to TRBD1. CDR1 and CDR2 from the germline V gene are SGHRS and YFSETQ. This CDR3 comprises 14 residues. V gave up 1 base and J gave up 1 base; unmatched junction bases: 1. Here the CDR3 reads CASSLRQGNTEAFF. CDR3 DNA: TGCGCCAGCAGCTTGCGACAGGGGAACACTGAAGCTTTCTTT.

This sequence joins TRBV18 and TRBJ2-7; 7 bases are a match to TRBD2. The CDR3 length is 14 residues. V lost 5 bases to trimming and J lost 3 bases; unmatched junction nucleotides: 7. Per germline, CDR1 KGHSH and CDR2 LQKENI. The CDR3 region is CASSFQTGGYEQYF. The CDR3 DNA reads TGTGCCAGCTCATTTCAGACGGGGGGCTACGAGCAGTACTTC.

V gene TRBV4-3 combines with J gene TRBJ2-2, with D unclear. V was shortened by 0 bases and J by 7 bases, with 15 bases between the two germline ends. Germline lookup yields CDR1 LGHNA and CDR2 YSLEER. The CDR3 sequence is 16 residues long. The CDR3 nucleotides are TGCGCCAGCAGCCAAGATCAGAGAAGGGCAGGCGGGGAGCTGTTTTTT. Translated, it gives CASSQDQRRAGGELFF.

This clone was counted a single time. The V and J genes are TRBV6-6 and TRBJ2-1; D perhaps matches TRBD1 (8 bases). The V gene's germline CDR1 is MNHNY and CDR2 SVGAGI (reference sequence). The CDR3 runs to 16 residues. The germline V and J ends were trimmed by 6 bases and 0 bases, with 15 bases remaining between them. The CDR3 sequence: CASSNRGGYSYNEQFF. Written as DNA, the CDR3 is TGTGCCAGCAGCAACAGGGGGGGGTACTCCTACAATGAGCAGTTCTTC.

The CDR3 is CASQYVGRAENEQFF. CDR3 sequence (DNA): TGTGCCAGCCAGTACGTGGGGAGGGCCGAGAATGAGCAGTTCTTC. This chain uses TRBV19 with TRBJ2-1; TRBD2 matches 7 bases. Germline-derived CDR1 and CDR2 are LNHDA and SQIVND (reference sequence). The CDR3 consists of 15 residues. The V and J ends lost 9 bases and 7 bases, in that order; junction bases with no gene match: 15.

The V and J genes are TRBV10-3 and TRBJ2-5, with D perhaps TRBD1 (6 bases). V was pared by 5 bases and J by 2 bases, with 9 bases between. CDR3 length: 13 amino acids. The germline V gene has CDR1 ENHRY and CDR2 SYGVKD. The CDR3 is CAISRTDQETQYF. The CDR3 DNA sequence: TGTGCCATCAGTCGGACAGATCAAGAGACCCAGTACTTC.

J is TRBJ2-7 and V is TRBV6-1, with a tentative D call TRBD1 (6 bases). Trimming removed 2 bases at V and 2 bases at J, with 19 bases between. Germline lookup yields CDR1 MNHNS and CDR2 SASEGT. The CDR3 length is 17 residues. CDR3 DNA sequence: TGTGCCAGCAGTGAATCTAGGGCGAGGACAGTCACCTACGAGCAGTACTTC. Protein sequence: CASSESRARTVTYEQYF.

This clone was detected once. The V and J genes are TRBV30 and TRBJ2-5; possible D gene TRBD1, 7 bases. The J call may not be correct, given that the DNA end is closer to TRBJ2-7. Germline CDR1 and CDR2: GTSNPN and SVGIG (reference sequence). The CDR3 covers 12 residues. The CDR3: CAWGQGGYEQYF. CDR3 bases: TGTGCCTGGGGGCAGGGGGGTTACGAGCAGTACTTC.

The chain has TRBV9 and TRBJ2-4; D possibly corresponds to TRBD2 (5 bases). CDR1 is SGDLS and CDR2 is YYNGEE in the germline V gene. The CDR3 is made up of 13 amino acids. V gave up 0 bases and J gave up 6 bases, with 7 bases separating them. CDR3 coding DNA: TGTGCCAGCAGCGTAGAGGCGGGAAACATTCAGTACTTC. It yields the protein CASSVEAGNIQYF.

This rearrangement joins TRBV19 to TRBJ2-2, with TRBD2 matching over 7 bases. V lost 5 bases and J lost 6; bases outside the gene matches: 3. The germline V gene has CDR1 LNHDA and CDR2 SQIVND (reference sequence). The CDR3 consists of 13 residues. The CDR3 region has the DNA TGTGCCAGTAGTCGGGGGAGGGCCGGGGAGCTGTTTTTT. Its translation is CASSRGRAGELFF.